This section outlines one TCR beta chain sequence together with its context. The antigen this receptor binds is unknown. Per-nucleotide qualities are absent, and no much larger clonotype sits a single base away. The meaning of the sample's treatment or condition label: live attenuated yellow fever vaccine strain. At each blood-draw timepoint, two biological replicates of bulk PBMCs were collected. PBMCs were isolated from peripheral blood using a standard Ficoll-Paque protocol. RNA was extracted with TriZol from bulk PBMCs, CD4 and CD8 fractions, and dextramer-positive and dextramer-negative fractions. TCR cDNA was synthesized by 5'RACE template switching, which introduced a universal primer site and unique molecular identifiers. Priming of cDNA synthesis was performed from both the TCR alpha and TCR beta constant segments. Libraries were amplified in two PCR steps, with sample barcodes and sequencing adapters added in the second step. Sequencing of libraries was done on Illumina HiSeq 2500 (2x100 bp) or NovaSeq (2x150 bp). Processing in the source paper ran as follows. Reads were demultiplexed and collapsed into UMI consensus sequences with MIGEC, and V(D)J alignment was performed with MiXCR. Vaccine-responding clonotypes were identified with edgeR using replicate PBMC samples, with FDR below 0.01 and a log2 fold change above 5 up to day 15 being required. CD4 or CD8 identity was assigned to each bulk clonotype according to whether the clonotype was present at higher abundance in the sequenced CD4 repertoire or the sequenced CD8 repertoire. Clones were called with MiXCR by TCRdb after fastp trimmed the public reads at Q25, and only in-frame beta chains were retained. All rows with the same CDR3 protein become a single entry with the most common DNA and genes. These V and J calls originate from TCRdb's pipeline instead of the authors' own analysis. Here the sample has around 340,000 distinct CDR3 sequences; 8.5% to 9% occur a single time. The ten largest clones capture roughly 18% of the sample.

This specimen belongs to a study of T cells after yellow fever vaccination (dated by TCRdb to about 2019). Study-wide context: Libraries from fractions with low cell numbers were prepared with the SMART-Seq v4 Ultra Low Input RNA kit. The cohort comprised two healthy male donors, one aged 18 to 29 and one aged 30 to 40 years. Blood samples were taken at several timepoints before and after primary and secondary immunization, and bulk PBMC replicates and cell subsets were isolated. To follow T-cell clones before and after both primary and booster YFV17D yellow fever vaccination, bulk TCR alpha and beta repertoires underwent longitudinal sequencing. Results and caveats for the whole study, not just this receptor: A small fraction of clonotypes appeared in both the CD4 and CD8 compartments, likely as a result of convergent recombination. Computational filtering was required because FACS-sorted repertoires could contain abundant contaminating clonotypes from the bulk population. Because only a couple of donors were included in the study, the extent to which the findings can be generalized is limited. The secondary T-cell response was found to be weaker but faster than the primary response, with a peak reached on day 5 rather than on day 15. After the booster, most clones that had expanded after primary vaccination were detected again (roughly 95% of CD4 and 88% of CD8), suggesting broad maintenance of memory.

Including cysteine and phenylalanine, the CDR3 has 13 amino acids. Solely the CDR3 DNA is kept, with 39 bases framed from the first base. From a lookup of the germline V gene (reference sequence), CDR1 and CDR2 are GTSNPN and SVGIG. The V and J ends are trimmed by 2 bases and 5 bases, leaving 13 bases between them. This TCR came from a man between 18 and 35 years old who received the YFV17D yellow fever vaccine. Recombination linked TRBV30 to TRBJ2-7; TRBD2 is perhaps the D gene, given 6 matching bases. Here the sequenced sample was PBMCs, taken on the day of the first yellow fever vaccination. The CDR3 protein: CAWSIKGGDEQYF. The sequence in DNA is TGTGCCTGGAGTATCAAGGGCGGGGACGAGCAGTACTTC.